This entry is about one T cell receptor (beta chain). The clone's antigen remains unknown. The record has no base qualities; no much larger clone is one base away. These data come from a study of vaccination and CD4 T cells after COVID-19 (dated by TCRdb to between 2020 and 2023). Broadly, across the study: Convalescent patients had a positive SARS-CoV-2 result on nasal swab PCR, and of these patients, several had mild disease and one had severe disease. Six males and four females were included in the convalescent cohort, with two Hispanic individuals, seven Caucasians, two Asians and one multiracial person represented. Participants received two doses of either the Pfizer-BioNTech BNT162b2 vaccine (n=8) or the Moderna mRNA-1273 vaccine (n=2). Post-COVID blood samples were collected from convalescent patients a median of around 96 days after diagnosis, with a range of about 35 to 180 days. Post-vaccine blood samples were taken a median of roughly 75 days after the second vaccine dose, with a range of about 14 to 241 days. Overlapping spike peptide pools from SARS-CoV-2 and from the common cold coronaviruses HCoV-NL63, HCoV-OC43 and HCoV-229E were used as culture stimuli. Control cultures used a CEFX viral epitope pool as positive control, an HIV-1 Nef peptide pool as negative control, or no peptide. In roughly 11 COVID-19 convalescent patients and a few infection-naive healthy vaccine recipients, the spike-specific CD4+ TCR repertoire before mRNA vaccination was compared with the repertoire after mRNA vaccination. Overall study results and their limits: Only a relatively small number of convalescent patients were included in the study, and early timepoints following natural infection were not analyzed. The median count of SARS-CoV-2-reactive clonotypes went up from some 23 after infection to a few dozen after vaccination, although the change was not significant. In convalescent patients, a median 86.3% of post-vaccine SARS-CoV-2-reactive clones were detected only after vaccination, and vaccine-specific priming was suggested by this finding. Nearly all vaccine-specific clones in convalescent patients (304 of 307) were mono-reactive for SARS-CoV-2 spike rather than cross-reactive with common cold coronaviruses.

Libraries were constructed by PCR. At the Johns Hopkins FTIC core, DNA from the cultured CD4+ T cells underwent TCR sequencing with the Oncomine TCR Beta short-read assay. Genomic DNA was extracted from the cultured CD4+ T cells with the QIAamp micro DNA kit. Oncomine TCR Beta libraries from cultured CD4+ T cells were pooled with unique dual indexes and sequenced on an Illumina iSeq 100. The authors' pipeline ran thus. Non-productive sequences were removed, and CDR3s not starting with C, not ending with F or W, or shorter than 7 amino acids were discarded. The MANAFEST web application identified antigen-specific clonotypes by comparing peptide-stimulated wells against reference wells and other culture wells. For a clone to be called positive, the clone needed an FDR below 0.05, an odds ratio above 5, and a productive frequency above 0.1% in at least two of three replicate wells. A clonotype counted as cross-reactive if it showed significant expansion both in the SARS-CoV-2 spike wells and in at least one common cold coronavirus spike condition. Levenshtein distances (stringdist) and unrooted phylogenetic trees (ape) in R version 3.6.1 were used to assess CDR3 homology. The raw public data were reprocessed by TCRdb itself: fastp quality trimming at Q25, MiXCR clonotype calling, in-frame beta chains only. Each entry merges the rows of one CDR3 protein and shows their most common DNA and genes. The V and J calls shown here were made by TCRdb, not taken from the authors' results. This sample has more than 9,000 distinct CDR3 sequences in its table, and about 30% of those were observed once. The top ten clones comprise about 20% of the sample.

The treatment or condition label on this specimen signifies: roughly 10-day PBMC culture with coronavirus spike peptide pools or control peptides (ViraFEST assay). The ViraFEST assay, used in the study, expanded antigen-specific T cells with peptide pools and then identified the expanded clonotypes through TCR sequencing. The convalescent patients' positive SARS-CoV-2 PCR tests fell between March and December 2020, which was before the Alpha, Beta and Delta variants emerged in the United States. Each well held approximately 2 million PBMCs cultured in IMDM containing approximately 5% human AB serum and around 10 IU/ml IL-2, with around 9.7 ug/ml peptide pools added. On days 3 and 7, half of the culture medium was replaced with fresh IL-2-containing medium. After less than 12 days of culture, CD4+ T cells were isolated by negative selection using the EasySep CD4+ T cell isolation kit. Ficoll-Paque Plus gradient centrifugation was used to isolate PBMCs from whole blood, and the isolated PBMCs were then either used fresh or cryopreserved at -140C. Each culture condition was generally run in triplicate wells.

Counted from cysteine to phenylalanine, this CDR3 has 15 amino acids. Only CDR3 DNA remains: 45 bases, in frame from the first base. V has 0 bases trimmed and J has 6 bases trimmed; junction bases matching no gene number 5. Via the germline V gene, CDR1 is SGHTA and CDR2 FQGTGA. The TCR sequence derives from a human donor with COVID-19. The sequencing input was cultured CD4+ T cells from blood. The sequence is built from TRBV7-3 and TRBJ2-1, with TRBD2 identical over 7 junction bases. The CDR3 amino acid sequence is: CASSLTKRGFNEQFF. Here is the DNA: TGTGCCAGCAGCTTAACTAAGCGGGGCTTCAATGAGCAGTTCTTC.